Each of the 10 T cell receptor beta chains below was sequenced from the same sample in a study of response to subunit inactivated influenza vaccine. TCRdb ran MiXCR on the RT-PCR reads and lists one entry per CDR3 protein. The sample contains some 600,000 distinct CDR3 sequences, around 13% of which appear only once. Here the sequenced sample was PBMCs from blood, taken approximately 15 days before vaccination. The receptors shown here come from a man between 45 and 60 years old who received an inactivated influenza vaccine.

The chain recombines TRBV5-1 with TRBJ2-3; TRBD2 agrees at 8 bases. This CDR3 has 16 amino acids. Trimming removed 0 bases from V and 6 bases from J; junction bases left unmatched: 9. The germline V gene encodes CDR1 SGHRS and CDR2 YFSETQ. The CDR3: CASSLAGTGGADTQYF. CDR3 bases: TGCGCCAGCAGCTTGGCCGGGACGGGGGGGGCGGATACGCAGTATTTT. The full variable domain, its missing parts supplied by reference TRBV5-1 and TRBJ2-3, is KAGVTQTPRYLIKTRGQQVTLSCSPISGHRSVSWYQQTPGQGLQFLFEYFSETQRNKGNFPGRFSGRQFSNSRSEMNVSTLELGDSALYLCASSLAGTGGADTQYFGPGTRLTVL.

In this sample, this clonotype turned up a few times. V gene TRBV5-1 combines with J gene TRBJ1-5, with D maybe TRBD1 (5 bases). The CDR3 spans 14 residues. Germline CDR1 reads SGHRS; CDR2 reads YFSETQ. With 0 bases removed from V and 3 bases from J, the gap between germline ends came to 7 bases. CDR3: CASSLGDHNQPQHF. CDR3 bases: TGCGCCAGCAGCTTGGGGGACCACAATCAGCCCCAGCATTTT.

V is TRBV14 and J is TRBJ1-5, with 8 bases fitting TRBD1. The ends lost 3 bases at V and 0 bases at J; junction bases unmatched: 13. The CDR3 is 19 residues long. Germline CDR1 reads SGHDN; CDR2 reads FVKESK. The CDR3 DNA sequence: TGTGCCAGCAGCCATCCAACCGACAGGGGAGGGGATAGCAATCAGCCCCAGCATTTT. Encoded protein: CASSHPTDRGGDSNQPQHF.

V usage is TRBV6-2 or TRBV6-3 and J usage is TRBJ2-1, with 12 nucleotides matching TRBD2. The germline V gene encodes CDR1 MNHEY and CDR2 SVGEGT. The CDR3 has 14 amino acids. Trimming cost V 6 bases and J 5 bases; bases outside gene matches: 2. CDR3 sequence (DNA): TGTGCCAGCAGAAGACTAGCGGGAGACAATGAGCAGTTCTTC. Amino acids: CASRRLAGDNEQFF.

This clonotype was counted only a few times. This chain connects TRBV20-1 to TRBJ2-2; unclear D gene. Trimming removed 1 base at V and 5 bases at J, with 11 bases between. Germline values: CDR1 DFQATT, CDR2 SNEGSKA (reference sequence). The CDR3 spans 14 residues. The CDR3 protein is CSARAMGATGELFF. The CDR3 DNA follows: TGCAGTGCTAGAGCTATGGGTGCTACCGGGGAGCTGTTTTTT.

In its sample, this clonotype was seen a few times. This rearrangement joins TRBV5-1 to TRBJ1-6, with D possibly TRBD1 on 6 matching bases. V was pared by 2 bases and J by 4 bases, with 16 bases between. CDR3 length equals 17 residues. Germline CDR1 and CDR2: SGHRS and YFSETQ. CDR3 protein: CASSFVRDGQYNSPLHF. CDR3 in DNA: TGCGCCAGCAGCTTTGTTAGGGACGGACAGTATAATTCACCCCTCCACTTT.

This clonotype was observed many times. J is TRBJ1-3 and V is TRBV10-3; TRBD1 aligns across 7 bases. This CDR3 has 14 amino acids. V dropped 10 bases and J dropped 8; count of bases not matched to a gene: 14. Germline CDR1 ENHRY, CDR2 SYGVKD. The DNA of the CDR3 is TGTGCCACCTCCAGACCGGGACAGCAAGACACCATATATTTT. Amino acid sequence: CATSRPGQQDTIYF.

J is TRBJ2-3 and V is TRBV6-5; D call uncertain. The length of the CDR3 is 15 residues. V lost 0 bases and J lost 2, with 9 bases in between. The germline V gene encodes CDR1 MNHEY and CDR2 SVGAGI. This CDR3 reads CASSYSTDLTDTQYF. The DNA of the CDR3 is TGTGCCAGCAGTTACTCTACAGATCTCACAGATACGCAGTATTTT.

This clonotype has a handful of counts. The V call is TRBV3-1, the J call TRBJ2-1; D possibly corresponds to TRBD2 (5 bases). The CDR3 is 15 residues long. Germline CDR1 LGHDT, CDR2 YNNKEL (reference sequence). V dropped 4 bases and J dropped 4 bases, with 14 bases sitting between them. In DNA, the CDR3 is TGTGCCAGCAGCCCACTAGTCCGAGGATACAATGAGCAGTTCTTC. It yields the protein CASSPLVRGYNEQFF.

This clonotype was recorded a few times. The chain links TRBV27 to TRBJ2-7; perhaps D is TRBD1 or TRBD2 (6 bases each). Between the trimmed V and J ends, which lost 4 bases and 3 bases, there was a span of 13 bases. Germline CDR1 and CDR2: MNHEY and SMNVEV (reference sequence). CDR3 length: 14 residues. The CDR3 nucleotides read TGTGCCAGCAGTTCCGGAGGGGGTTTCTACGAGCAGTACTTC. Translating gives CASSSGGGFYEQYF.